Sequencing of this T cell receptor (beta chain) was carried out in a study of breast tumors, draining lymph nodes, adjacent tissues (dated by TCRdb to the mid-2010s). Regarding the research as a whole: TCR beta repertoires were compared across tumor, adjacent nontumor tissue and axillary lymph nodes obtained from breast cancer patients. The study aimed to assess the relationships and possible T-cell exchange between tumor, surrounding tissue and draining lymph node repertoires in human breast cancer.

On the study overall, not on this receptor specifically: Tumor T-cell repertoires showed less diversity than lymph node repertoires and more diversity than nontumor tissue repertoires, and tumor T-cell repertoires showed preferential V and J gene usage. A scenario in which most tumor T cells derive from the lymph node and then expand within tumor tissue was judged to be consistent with the data. The similarity between tumor and nontumor tissue repertoires was significantly greater in luminal-like breast cancer than in basal-like breast cancer. Rather than being directly demonstrated, the conclusion that tumor T cells originate in lymph nodes was presented as consistent with a hypothesis.

CDR1 and CDR2 (LGHDT, YNNKEL) derive from the germline V gene (reference sequence). From cysteine to phenylalanine, the CDR3 is 13 amino acids long. Just the 39-base CDR3 DNA is kept, in frame starting at base 1. Relative to germline, V is 0 bases shorter and J is 9 bases shorter, with 6 bases between their ends. This clonotype has a count of ten or more. The antigen it recognizes is unknown. No much larger clone exists at a distance of one base, and base qualities are not known. The lymph node samples were taken from the axillary draining lymph nodes of breast cancer patients. Sequencing relied on an Illumina HiSeq 2000. Multiplex PCR amplification was used to build the TCR beta chain libraries. High-throughput sequencing was used to analyze the amplified TCR beta chain products. TCRdb passed the public sequencing reads through fastp at Q25 and MiXCR, retaining productive beta sequences. Rows matching on CDR3 protein sequence are summarized as one entry with the most common DNA and genes. A total of tens of thousands of distinct CDR3 sequences appear in this sample, around 28% of them only once. The ten largest clonotypes hold 7.5% to 10% of the sample.

Sequenced material: axillary lymph node tissue. The sequence was obtained from a female donor with breast cancer. Some clones in this sample may be carry-over from other donors' samples. The rearranged segments are TRBV3-1 and TRBJ1-6; the D gene is possibly TRBD1, with 5 bases matching. The CDR3 is CASSQDQGSPLHF. The DNA sequence reads TGTGCCAGCAGCCAAGATCAGGGTTCACCCCTCCACTTT. This CDR3, with the reference TRBV3-1 and TRBJ1-6 proteins standing in past its ends, gives the full variable domain DTAVSQTPKYLVTQMGNDKSIKCEQNLGHDTMYWYKQDSKKFLKIMFSYNNKELIINETVPNRFSPKSPDKAHLNLHINSLELGDSAVYFCASSQDQGSPLHFGNGTRLTVT.